The subject of this entry is one T cell receptor (beta chain). The sample belongs to a study of blood T cell repertoires in COVID-19. Study-wide background: T cells, B-cell-depleted T cells, or PBMCs supplied cDNA or gDNA.

J lost 2 bases, V lost 4 bases, and 13 bases had no gene match. Per the germline V gene, CDR1 is LNHDA and CDR2 is SQIVND (reference sequence). The CDR3 spans 17 residues. Profiled with immunoSEQ multiplex PCR; TCRdb holds only in-frame clones, not every one. The data hold around 86,000 clones, with around 84% observed a single time. The TCR originated in a human donor in a cohort sampled during active COVID-19. Sequencing was done on a sample of peripheral blood. J is TRBJ2-7 and V is TRBV19; TRBD1 agrees at 8 bases. The chain's CDR3 is CASSTPDRDHSAYEQYF. CDR3 bases: TGTGCCAGTAGTACCCCGGACAGGGATCATTCAGCCTACGAGCAGTACTTC.